The rows below give T cell receptor beta chains drawn from one sample of a study of regulatory T cells in long-lasting Graves disease. TCRdb fed the multiplex PCR reads into MiXCR, producing one record per CDR3 protein. This table has a few hundred thousand distinct CDR3 sequences, around a fifth appearing once. Sequenced here: peripheral blood mononuclear cells (PBMCs), sampled when the disease was refractory, from a patient treated with antithyroid drugs. These TCRs come from a female donor with Graves disease. The CDR3 runs from the conserved cysteine through the conserved F or W. The order of the fields is clone size, J gene, D gene, V gene, CDR3 protein, CDR3 DNA. A D gene is named only where the DNA matches it firmly. Size values are once, few and many counts, or a class for expanded clones, and some rows have none.

abundance: many
j_gene: TRBJ2-7
d_gene: NA
v_gene: TRBV5-1
CDR3aa: CASSLGIGTGNYEQYF
CDR3nt: TGCGCCAGCAGCTTGGGGATCGGGACGGGTAACTACGAGCAGTACTTC

abundance: few
j_gene: TRBJ2-5
d_gene: TRBD1
v_gene: TRBV13
CDR3aa: CASSLLYTGQGLVETQYF
CDR3nt: TGTGCCAGCAGCTTACTTTATACGGGACAGGGCCTAGTCGAGACCCAGTACTTC

abundance: few
j_gene: TRBJ2-5
d_gene: NA
v_gene: TRBV4-1
CDR3aa: CASSHRLLKDQETQYF
CDR3nt: TGCGCCAGCAGCCATAGACTCCTTAAAGACCAAGAGACCCAGTACTTC

abundance: few
j_gene: TRBJ1-5
d_gene: TRBD1
v_gene: TRBV29-1
CDR3aa: CSARDRGLGQPQHF
CDR3nt: TGCAGCGCAAGGGACAGGGGGCTCGGTCAGCCCCAGCATTTT

abundance: many
j_gene: TRBJ1-2
d_gene: NA
v_gene: TRBV12-5
CDR3aa: CASALQTDYGYTF
CDR3nt: TGTGCTAGTGCCCTACAAACGGACTATGGCTACACCTTC

abundance: NA
j_gene: TRBJ2-3
d_gene: TRBD1
v_gene: TRBV29-1
CDR3aa: CSVDGTGGLSTQYF
CDR3nt: TGCAGCGTTGACGGAACAGGGGGCCTTTCTACGCAGTATTTT

abundance: few
j_gene: TRBJ1-4
d_gene: NA
v_gene: TRBV5-1
CDR3aa: CASSPFGQGSEKLFF
CDR3nt: TGCGCCAGCAGCCCCTTCGGGCAGGGAAGTGAAAAACTGTTTTTT

abundance: NA
j_gene: TRBJ1-2
d_gene: NA
v_gene: TRBV28
CDR3aa: CASSPTVPNYGYTF
CDR3nt: TGTGCCAGCAGTCCGACCGTTCCTAACTATGGCTACACCTTC

abundance: few
j_gene: TRBJ1-2
d_gene: TRBD1
v_gene: TRBV10-3
CDR3aa: CAIRDGTGEDGYTF
CDR3nt: TGTGCCATCAGAGACGGGACAGGGGAAGATGGCTACACCTTC

abundance: many
j_gene: TRBJ1-1
d_gene: NA
v_gene: TRBV2
CDR3aa: CASSASQGAPDTEAFF
CDR3nt: TGTGCCAGCAGTGCCTCGCAAGGGGCTCCCGACACTGAAGCTTTCTTT

abundance: many
j_gene: TRBJ2-2
d_gene: NA
v_gene: TRBV12-5
CDR3aa: CASARDGNTGELFF
CDR3nt: TGTGCTAGTGCTCGGGACGGCAACACCGGGGAGCTGTTTTTT

abundance: many
j_gene: TRBJ1-2
d_gene: TRBD1
v_gene: TRBV7-3
CDR3aa: CASSVTGGSFYGYTF
CDR3nt: TGTGCCAGCAGCGTGACAGGGGGCAGTTTCTATGGCTACACCTTC

abundance: NA
j_gene: TRBJ1-6
d_gene: NA
v_gene: TRBV13
CDR3aa: CASSVRASPLHF
CDR3nt: TGTGCCAGCAGTGTTAGGGCTTCACCCCTCCACTTT

abundance: NA
j_gene: TRBJ2-7
d_gene: TRBD1
v_gene: TRBV15
CDR3aa: CATSRDPGQPSAKQYF
CDR3nt: TGTGCCACCAGCAGAGACCCGGGACAGCCCTCCGCCAAGCAGTACTTC

abundance: many
j_gene: TRBJ2-4
d_gene: NA
v_gene: TRBV6-1
CDR3aa: CASLSVGVEDIQYF
CDR3nt: TGTGCCAGCCTCTCGGTTGGGGTAGAGGACATTCAGTACTTC

abundance: NA
j_gene: TRBJ2-1
d_gene: NA
v_gene: TRBV28
CDR3aa: CASRVAYIEQFF
CDR3nt: TGTGCCAGCAGGGTCGCGTATATTGAGCAGTTCTTC

abundance: NA
j_gene: TRBJ1-3
d_gene: NA
v_gene: TRBV19
CDR3aa: CASLVRGGNTIYF
CDR3nt: TGTGCCAGCTTAGTAAGGGGCGGAAACACCATATATTTT

abundance: NA
j_gene: TRBJ2-7
d_gene: TRBD2
v_gene: TRBV4-1
CDR3aa: CASSQGQGGLYEQYF
CDR3nt: TGCGCCAGCAGCCAAGGGCAGGGAGGGCTGTACGAGCAGTACTTC

abundance: many
j_gene: TRBJ1-1
d_gene: NA
v_gene: TRBV28
CDR3aa: CASSSSAVTAFF
CDR3nt: TGTGCCAGCAGTTCCTCCGCCGTGACTGCTTTCTTT

abundance: many
j_gene: TRBJ2-2
d_gene: NA
v_gene: TRBV27
CDR3aa: CASSRTGTGELFF
CDR3nt: TGTGCCAGCAGTCGGACGGGCACCGGGGAGCTGTTTTTT

abundance: few
j_gene: TRBJ1-4
d_gene: NA
v_gene: TRBV19
CDR3aa: CASRLIATNEKLFF
CDR3nt: TGTGCCAGTAGGTTGATTGCAACTAATGAAAAACTGTTTTTT

abundance: NA
j_gene: TRBJ2-2
d_gene: TRBD2
v_gene: TRBV7-3
CDR3aa: CASSLMGGAGVGSGELFF
CDR3nt: TGTGCCAGCAGCTTAATGGGAGGAGCGGGAGTCGGTAGCGGGGAGCTGTTTTTT

abundance: many
j_gene: TRBJ2-7
d_gene: TRBD1
v_gene: TRBV11-3
CDR3aa: CASSWATGGNEQYF
CDR3nt: TGTGCCAGCAGCTGGGCGACAGGGGGAAACGAGCAGTACTTC

abundance: many
j_gene: TRBJ2-7
d_gene: NA
v_gene: TRBV28
CDR3aa: CAGSTTLTSYEQYF
CDR3nt: TGTGCCGGGTCAACGACGCTTACCTCCTACGAGCAGTACTTC

abundance: NA
j_gene: TRBJ2-3
d_gene: TRBD1
v_gene: TRBV3-1
CDR3aa: CASSSDRGHTDTQYF
CDR3nt: TGTGCCAGCAGCTCCGACAGGGGGCACACAGATACGCAGTATTTT

abundance: NA
j_gene: TRBJ1-1
d_gene: NA
v_gene: TRBV7-3
CDR3aa: CASSLSVPGDTEAFF
CDR3nt: TGTGCCAGCAGCTTAAGCGTCCCCGGGGACACTGAAGCTTTCTTT

abundance: many
j_gene: TRBJ1-5
d_gene: NA
v_gene: TRBV7-8
CDR3aa: CASSLVSGTQPQHF
CDR3nt: TGTGCCAGCAGCTTAGTGTCAGGGACTCAGCCCCAGCATTTT

abundance: few
j_gene: TRBJ1-2
d_gene: NA
v_gene: TRBV29-1
CDR3aa: CSVWTGRGYTF
CDR3nt: TGCAGCGTTTGGACCGGCCGAGGCTACACCTTC

abundance: many
j_gene: TRBJ1-1
d_gene: NA
v_gene: TRBV6-5
CDR3aa: CASSYQGLGAFF
CDR3nt: TGTGCCAGCAGTTACCAGGGATTGGGGGCTTTCTTT

abundance: many
j_gene: TRBJ2-7
d_gene: TRBD2
v_gene: TRBV7-8
CDR3aa: CASSPPGLAGGGEQYF
CDR3nt: TGTGCCAGCAGCCCCCCCGGACTAGCGGGAGGTGGCGAGCAGTACTTC

abundance: few
j_gene: TRBJ1-5
d_gene: TRBD1
v_gene: TRBV5-1
CDR3aa: CASSQTTGGGQPQHF
CDR3nt: TGCGCCAGCAGCCAAACAACAGGGGGCGGTCAGCCCCAGCATTTT

abundance: many
j_gene: TRBJ2-5
d_gene: TRBD1
v_gene: TRBV9
CDR3aa: CASSPRGDRLQETQYF
CDR3nt: TGTGCCAGCAGCCCGCGAGGGGACAGGCTACAAGAGACCCAGTACTTC

abundance: many
j_gene: TRBJ2-5
d_gene: NA
v_gene: TRBV7-9
CDR3aa: CASSLASGPQETQYF
CDR3nt: TGTGCCAGCAGCTTAGCCTCAGGTCCCCAAGAGACCCAGTACTTC

abundance: many
j_gene: TRBJ2-5
d_gene: NA
v_gene: TRBV7-2
CDR3aa: CASSLGSWKVVQETQYF
CDR3nt: TGTGCCAGCAGCTTAGGGTCTTGGAAGGTAGTCCAAGAGACCCAGTACTTC

abundance: NA
j_gene: TRBJ2-1
d_gene: TRBD2
v_gene: TRBV12-3/TRBV12-4
CDR3aa: CASNGGREFNEQFF
CDR3nt: TGTGCCAGCAACGGCGGGAGGGAGTTCAATGAGCAGTTCTTC

abundance: many
j_gene: TRBJ1-2
d_gene: TRBD1
v_gene: TRBV12-3/TRBV12-4
CDR3aa: CASSYRGGYGYTF
CDR3nt: TGTGCCAGCAGTTACAGGGGGGGCTATGGCTACACCTTC

abundance: NA
j_gene: TRBJ2-3
d_gene: NA
v_gene: TRBV27
CDR3aa: CASSFQGGTDTQYF
CDR3nt: TGTGCCAGCAGCTTTCAGGGGGGTACAGATACGCAGTATTTT

abundance: NA
j_gene: TRBJ2-1
d_gene: NA
v_gene: TRBV18
CDR3aa: CASSPGLGVDNEQFF
CDR3nt: TGTGCCAGCTCCCCAGGCTTGGGGGTCGACAATGAGCAGTTCTTC

abundance: few
j_gene: TRBJ1-5
d_gene: NA
v_gene: TRBV16
CDR3aa: CASSQSWGQDSNQPQHF
CDR3nt: TGTGCCAGCAGCCAATCGTGGGGGCAGGATAGCAATCAGCCCCAGCATTTT

abundance: few
j_gene: TRBJ1-1
d_gene: NA
v_gene: TRBV9
CDR3aa: CASSVIIRADNTEAFF
CDR3nt: TGTGCCAGCAGCGTGATAATCAGGGCGGATAACACTGAAGCTTTCTTT

abundance: many
j_gene: TRBJ2-2
d_gene: TRBD1
v_gene: TRBV2
CDR3aa: CATRDSGGTGELFF
CDR3nt: TGTGCCACTAGGGACAGTGGAGGCACCGGGGAGCTGTTTTTT

abundance: NA
j_gene: TRBJ1-2
d_gene: TRBD1
v_gene: TRBV12-3/TRBV12-4
CDR3aa: CASSSTGDCGYTF
CDR3nt: TGTGCCAGCAGTAGTACAGGGGACTGTGGCTACACCTTC

abundance: many
j_gene: TRBJ1-1
d_gene: TRBD1
v_gene: TRBV2
CDR3aa: CASIVGQSMNTEAFF
CDR3nt: TGTGCCAGCATAGTGGGACAGTCCATGAACACTGAAGCTTTCTTT

abundance: many
j_gene: TRBJ1-1
d_gene: NA
v_gene: TRBV6-2/TRBV6-3
CDR3aa: CVSSLSRAAEAFF
CDR3nt: TGTGTCAGCAGTTTGAGCAGGGCAGCCGAAGCTTTCTTT

abundance: NA
j_gene: TRBJ2-1
d_gene: TRBD2
v_gene: TRBV3-1
CDR3aa: CASSLGLAGNLWGEQFF
CDR3nt: TGTGCCAGCAGCCTTGGACTAGCGGGAAACCTGTGGGGTGAGCAGTTCTTC

abundance: few
j_gene: TRBJ2-2
d_gene: NA
v_gene: TRBV28
CDR3aa: CASSLVQINTGELFF
CDR3nt: TGTGCCAGCAGTTTAGTACAGATTAACACCGGGGAGCTGTTTTTT

abundance: many
j_gene: TRBJ1-1
d_gene: NA
v_gene: TRBV28
CDR3aa: CASYEAGMNTEAFF
CDR3nt: TGTGCCAGCTATGAAGCGGGGATGAACACTGAAGCTTTCTTT

abundance: few
j_gene: TRBJ2-5
d_gene: NA
v_gene: TRBV15
CDR3aa: CATSTGNSPFQETQYF
CDR3nt: TGTGCCACCAGCACCGGGAACTCCCCGTTCCAAGAGACCCAGTACTTC